A single sample gave rise to the 3 T cell receptor beta chains below, sequenced in a study of cytomegalovirus exposure and HLA in healthy donors. The PCR had 60 Vbeta and 13 Jbeta primers. Some clones are missing from TCRdb's copy, which holds only in-frame ones; the method was immunoSEQ multiplex PCR. The sample lists 90,000 to 120,000 clones, approximately 81% occurring once. The sequenced material came from PBMCs. The receptors stem from a man aged 25 to 45 in good health and CMV-seronegative.

The chain recombines TRBV13 with TRBJ1-6; TRBD1 matches 10 bases. The CDR3 has 16 residues. Germline CDR1 PRHDT, CDR2 FYEKMQ (reference sequence). V lost 5 bases and J lost 7; bases outside the gene matches: 8. CDR3 loop: CASSDKGQGSNSPLHF. The DNA for the CDR3 is TGTGCCAGCAGCGATAAGGGACAGGGGTCGAATTCACCCCTCCACTTT.

This clone was detected only a few times. The V and J genes are TRBV6-5 and TRBJ2-2; weak D call: TRBD1 (5 bases). The CDR3 is made up of 16 amino acids. V lost 4 bases, J lost 3 bases, and 15 bases lay in between. Germline V gene sequence: CDR1 MNHEY, CDR2 SVGAGI. In nucleotides, the CDR3 is TGTGCCAGCAGTTCCTATGGAGTAGGGGACACCGGGGAGCTGTTTTTT. Translation: CASSSYGVGDTGELFF.

The genes are TRBV10-2 and TRBJ1-5, with a possible D match to TRBD1 (6 bases). Germline CDR1 WSHSY, CDR2 SAAADI. Trimming pared 6 bases from V and 7 bases from J, leaving 19 bases between. The CDR3 spans 15 residues. The CDR3 protein is CASSRTEFGKQPQHF. The CDR3 DNA reads as TGCGCCAGCAGCCGGACAGAGTTCGGGAAACAGCCCCAGCATTTT.